This is a list of T cell receptor beta chains from one sample in a study of shared clonotypes between healthy human individuals. Method: immunoSEQ multiplex PCR; TCRdb's copy keeps in-frame clones and lacks some. Of about 1 million clones listed, about 75% are singletons. The sequenced material came from memory CD4+ T cells sorted from blood. The receptors come from a man aged 18 to 30 in good health. CDR3s include the opening cysteine and the closing phenylalanine or tryptophan.

CDR3aa	v_gene	j_gene
CASGTGVTGGELFF	TRBV19	TRBJ2-2
CASSLMSADPAAFF	TRBV5-1	TRBJ1-1
CASVPRQTYEQYF	TRBV28	TRBJ2-7
CASSGLGGMEPQHF	TRBV2	TRBJ1-5
CASSQGQSYTF	TRBV4-2	TRBJ1-2
CARSLSKREVHEQYF	TRBV5-3	TRBJ2-7
CAWSAYQGNSGNTIYF	TRBV30	TRBJ1-3
CASSQGSLRGGSEKLFF	TRBV5-1	TRBJ1-4
CASSQPTAGSGNTIYF	TRBV4-1	TRBJ1-3
CSVERQRAFF	TRBV29-1	TRBJ1-1
CASSFGQGDGYGYTF	TRBV27	TRBJ1-2
CASSPPDRGGRNSPLHF	TRBV18	TRBJ1-6
CASRGQGEGYTF	TRBV28	TRBJ1-2
CASRWGRDQPQHF	TRBV6-5	TRBJ1-5
CASTHKGGSYEQYF	TRBV6-6	TRBJ2-7
CASSLGQNEQYF	TRBV11-3	TRBJ2-7
CASSAPTGAKETQYF	TRBV9	TRBJ2-5
CASSPPQGADYGYTF	TRBV5-4	TRBJ1-2
CASVPLAGGNTEAFF	TRBV5-1	TRBJ1-1
CASSLGGALGYTF	TRBV28	TRBJ1-2
CSVESRLNTEAFF	TRBV29-1	TRBJ1-1
CASSLGSPGNSEKLFF	TRBV5-6	TRBJ1-4
CASSSYRGQGYNEQFF	TRBV28	TRBJ2-1
CASSVGDREENIQYF	TRBV9	TRBJ2-4
CASSPLMSAGELFF	TRBV18	TRBJ2-2
CASSSGQGRNEQFF	TRBV28	TRBJ2-1
CASTPGLAGGFEQFF	TRBV19	TRBJ2-1
CASLGANEQFF	TRBV30	TRBJ2-1
CASSYSTGELFF	TRBV6-5	TRBJ2-2
CASSESSPWETQYF	TRBV6-1	TRBJ2-3
CASSFTGSSGNEQFF	TRBV5-1	TRBJ2-1
CASSDEGYSNQPQHF	TRBV25-1	TRBJ1-5